This record looks at one T cell receptor beta chain sequence and its context. Its antigen is as yet unknown. This PCR relied on a set of 60 Vbeta primers and 13 Jbeta primers. Data came from immunoSEQ multiplex PCR; TCRdb stores just in-frame clones and leaves some out. Here the sample spans around 86,000 clones, 70% to 80% being singletons. Trimming took 1 base from V and 1 from J, leaving 12 bases between them. Germline-derived CDR1 and CDR2 are SEHNR and FQNEAQ (reference sequence). There are 16 residues in the CDR3. The entry originates in a study of cytomegalovirus exposure and HLA in healthy donors. In the study overall: Out of roughly 170 million T cells, an earlier analysis found 117 million unique TCR beta sequences in total. Broader study findings: It was reportedly the case that the classifier diagnosed cytomegalovirus status with high specificity and sensitivity. V- and J-gene trimming in TCR beta was tied to a missense DCLRE1C variant by an analysis performed later. Earlier results showed most TCR beta V segments being productive about 90% or about 30% of the time.

The receptor's source is a man aged 45-65 years in good health and CMV-seropositive. The V and J genes are TRBV7-9 and TRBJ2-3; D uncertain. Sequencing input: PBMCs. CDR3 loop: CASSLGRFGGTDTQYF. The CDR3 DNA sequence: TGTGCCAGCAGCTTAGGTCGGTTTGGTGGCACAGATACGCAGTATTTT.